This TCR beta chain came from a study of T-cell reconstitution after alpha-beta-depleted transplantation in children. This clonotype has only a few counts. As it was prepared, the TCRbeta library received unique molecular identifiers. Each CDR3 protein gets one entry after TCRdb re-called the PCR reads with MiXCR. The table has 350,000 to 400,000 distinct CDR3 sequences, 13% seen once. The V end lost 2 bases, the J end lost 8 bases, and 10 bases lay between the germline ends. The CDR3 spans 13 residues. Germline CDR1 is SGHRS and CDR2 is YFSETQ. The sequence was obtained from a human donor who donated a stem cell graft to a child with Fanconi anemia. The rearrangement links TRBV5-1 to TRBJ1-4; TRBD1 is a possible D gene (5 bases). Here the sequenced sample was PBMCs, taken from the stem cell graft. CDR3 residues: CASSLSPGEKLFF. CDR3 coding DNA: TGCGCCAGCAGCTTATCCCCAGGGGAAAAACTGTTTTTT.